These 24 T cell receptor beta chains share one sample of origin, sequenced in a study of technical replicates of blood from four donors. The repertoire was sequenced with immunoSEQ multiplex PCR; TCRdb's copy has only in-frame clones and lacks some. The table includes about 93,000 clones, about 95% detected once. Sequenced input: T cells isolated from PBMCs. Receptors originate from a human donor in good health.

This chain links TRBV5-8 with TRBJ2-1; D is undetermined. CDR3 length: 12 amino acids. V was trimmed by 2 bases and J by 6 bases, leaving 6 bases between them. CDR1 is SGHTS, CDR2 YDEGEE, per germline. CDR3 sequence reads: CASSFPGNEQFF. The DNA of the CDR3 is TGTGCCAGCAGCTTCCCAGGCAATGAGCAGTTCTTC. The full variable domain, its missing parts supplied by reference TRBV5-8 and TRBJ2-1, is EAGVTQSPTHLIKTRGQQATLRCSPISGHTSVYWYQQALGLGLQFLLWYDEGEERNRGNFPPRFSGRQFPNYSSELNVNALELEDSALYLCASSFPGNEQFFGPGTRLTVL.

The chain has TRBV5-1 and TRBJ1-1; maybe TRBD1 (6 bases). Germline V gene sequence: CDR1 SGHRS, CDR2 YFSETQ. CDR3 size: 14 residues. Trimming took off 4 bases at V and 2 bases at J, with 12 bases between the two ends. The CDR3 bases are TGCGCCAGCAGCCCGGGACAAACTAACACTGAAGCTTTCTTT. Amino acid sequence: CASSPGQTNTEAFF.

The V gene is TRBV21-1, the J gene TRBJ2-5; TRBD1, the table's D call, was not compared with the DNA. The closer fit of TRBJ2-7 to the DNA end suggests the J call may be wrong. TRBV21-1 is a pseudogene locus. The CDR3 has 19 residues. Here the CDR3 DNA reads TGTGCCAGCAGCAAAACCAAATCTCGCCGGGACAGAGGATACTACGAGCAGTACTTC. Its protein product is CASSKTKSRRDRGYYEQYF.

V is TRBV29-1 and J is TRBJ2-7; the match to TRBD2 covers 7 bases. J was trimmed by 3 bases and V by 6 bases; bases with no gene match: 5. The CDR3 is 12 amino acids. Germline values: CDR1 SQVTM, CDR2 ANQGSEA. In nucleotides, the CDR3 is TGCAGCGTACGGCGGGGGAGCTACGAGCAGTACTTC. This codes for CSVRRGSYEQYF.

This chain connects TRBV30 to TRBJ2-4; TRBD2 might be the D (6 bases). CDR1 is GTSNPN, CDR2 SVGIG, per germline (reference sequence). The V end was cut by 5 bases, the J end by 9 bases, with 20 bases between. CDR3 size: 14 residues. CDR3 loop: CAWARAREQGIQYF. In DNA form, the CDR3 reads TGTGCCTGGGCCCGCGCCCGGGAGCAAGGCATTCAGTACTTC.

The chain combines TRBV30 with TRBJ1-2; TRBD1 might be the D (6 bases). V was cut by 3 bases and J by 4 bases, with 21 bases left in between. The CDR3 is made up of 16 amino acids. The germline CDR1 and CDR2 sequences are GTSNPN and SVGIG (reference sequence). The CDR3 sequence is CAWSFGGGGLVYGYTF. CDR3 coding DNA: TGTGCCTGGAGCTTTGGAGGTGGGGGCTTAGTCTATGGCTACACCTTC.

The V and J genes are TRBV4-2 and TRBJ1-1; 8 bases fit TRBD1. Germline V CDR1 and CDR2: LGHNA, YNFKEQ. CDR3 size: 18 residues. With V trimmed by 3 bases and J by 0 bases, 12 bases remained unmatched. The CDR3 reads CASSHGLIQGALNTEAFF. The CDR3 DNA reads TGTGCCAGCAGCCACGGACTTATTCAGGGGGCCCTGAACACTGAAGCTTTCTTT.

The chain links TRBV7-9 to TRBJ1-5; no reliable D call. The CDR3 runs 14 residues. CDR1 is SEHNR and CDR2 is FQNEAQ in the germline V gene (reference sequence). Trimming pared 4 bases from V and 2 bases from J, leaving 9 bases between. CDR3 loop: CASSWANGNQPQHF. The CDR3 nucleotides read TGTGCCAGCAGCTGGGCGAATGGCAATCAGCCCCAGCATTTT. Full variable domain (missing parts from reference TRBV7-9 and TRBJ1-5): DTGVSQNPRHKITKRGQNVTFRCDPISEHNRLYWYRQTLGQGPEFLTYFQNEAQLEKSRLLSDRFSAERPKGSFSTLEIQRTEQGDSAMYLCASSWANGNQPQHFGDGTRLSIL.

In its sample, this clone was seen once. The chain joins TRBV19 to TRBJ2-2; D not resolved. Trimming took off 3 bases at V and 4 bases at J, with 12 bases between the two ends. This CDR3 comprises 15 residues. The germline gives CDR1 LNHDA, CDR2 SQIVND (reference sequence). The CDR3 DNA is TGTGCCAGTAGTATGGAAATAGCCTCCACCGGGGAGCTGTTTTTT. Translated: CASSMEIASTGELFF.

The J gene is TRBJ1-2, the V gene TRBV11-2; 9 bases agree with TRBD1. The CDR3 has 14 residues. Germline V gene lookup returns CDR1 SGHAT and CDR2 FQNNGV. V shed 7 bases, J shed 6 bases, and the junction held 9 bases outside the gene matches. CDR3 in amino acids: CASTYPDRGNGYTF. As DNA, the CDR3 is TGTGCCAGCACCTATCCGGACAGGGGAAATGGCTACACCTTC.

The CDR3 here is CASSLEGVAETQYF. CDR3 DNA: TGTGCCAGCAGTTTAGAGGGAGTAGCAGAGACCCAGTACTTC. The chain is built from TRBV28 and TRBJ2-5, with D tentatively TRBD2 (5 bases). V gave up 2 bases and J gave up 4 bases, with 11 bases separating them. Germline CDR1 and CDR2: MDHEN and SYDVKM. The CDR3 has 14 amino acids.

This clone occurred once. V gene TRBV18 combines with J gene TRBJ1-3, with 8 nucleotides matching TRBD1. Looked up from germline, CDR1 is KGHSH and CDR2 is LQKENI. The CDR3 is 16 residues long. Losses at the gene ends were 3 bases for V and 3 bases for J; bases not matched to a gene: 7. CDR3 nucleotides: TGTGCCAGCTCACCTCCGGGACAGGTTTATGGAAACACCATATATTTT. Protein product: CASSPPGQVYGNTIYF.

The rearrangement uses TRBV6-5 and TRBJ1-3, with a possible D match to TRBD1 (6 bases). The CDR3 totals 15 residues. Trimming took off 4 bases at V and 0 bases at J, with 10 bases between the two ends. Looked up from germline, CDR1 is MNHEY and CDR2 is SVGAGI. In DNA form, the CDR3 reads TGTGCCAGCAGTTGGACAGTGAACTCTGGAAACACCATATATTTT. This codes for CASSWTVNSGNTIYF.

The J gene is TRBJ1-1, the V gene TRBV5-6; no clear D gene. This CDR3 is 16 amino acids long. V was shortened by 2 bases and J by 1 base, with 15 bases between the two germline ends. In germline, CDR1 is SGHDT, CDR2 YYEEEE. CDR3 bases: TGTGCCAGCAGCTTTATTTTCAGTTTCGCGAACACTGAAGCTTTCTTT. Its protein product is CASSFIFSFANTEAFF. The full variable domain, with the rest looked up from reference TRBV5-6 and TRBJ1-1, is DAGVTQSPTHLIKTRGQQVTLRCSPKSGHDTVSWYQQALGQGPQFIFQYYEEEERQRGNFPDRFSGHQFPNYSSELNVNALLLGDSALYLCASSFIFSFANTEAFFGQGTRLTVV.

The V call is TRBV6-1, the J call TRBJ1-1; D remains ambiguous. CDR3 length equals 15 residues. Per the germline V gene, CDR1 is MNHNS and CDR2 is SASEGT. V gave up 2 bases and J gave up 5 bases, with 15 bases separating them. CDR3 protein: CASSERWVGYTEAFF. CDR3 in DNA: TGTGCCAGCAGTGAAAGATGGGTCGGGTATACTGAAGCTTTCTTT.

The chain links TRBV5-6 to TRBJ2-3; TRBD2 might be the D (5 bases). V lost 3 bases, J lost 0 bases, and 11 bases lay in between. Germline assignment: CDR1 SGHDT and CDR2 YYEEEE. The CDR3 is 15 amino acids. CDR3 bases: TGTGCCAGCAGCTCTGGTCCGGGGAGCACAGATACGCAGTATTTT. Residues: CASSSGPGSTDTQYF.

This sequence joins TRBV6-5 and TRBJ1-2; TRBD1 might be the D (5 bases). CDR3 length equals 13 residues. V was pared by 5 bases and J by 5 bases, with 12 bases between. Germline CDR1 reads MNHEY; CDR2 reads SVGAGI. CDR3 region: CASSINDRYGYTF. The CDR3 bases are TGTGCCAGCAGTATTAACGACAGATATGGCTACACCTTC.

V gene TRBV5-8 combines with J gene TRBJ2-7; TRBD1 is a possible D gene (6 bases). This CDR3 is 13 amino acids long. Between the trimmed V and J ends, which lost 3 bases and 4 bases, there was a span of 11 bases. Germline assignment: CDR1 SGHTS and CDR2 YDEGEE. In DNA form, the CDR3 reads TGTGCCAGCAGCTACAGGGTTAGGTACGAGCAGTACTTC. This translates into CASSYRVRYEQYF.

The chain carries TRBV5-1 and TRBJ1-5, with D perhaps matching TRBD1 (6 bases). This CDR3 spans 14 amino acids. CDR1 is SGHRS, CDR2 YFSETQ, per germline. V was shortened by 0 bases and J by 7 bases, with 11 bases between the two germline ends. The CDR3 spells CASSLGSGVQPQHF. Written as DNA, the CDR3 is TGCGCCAGCAGCTTGGGATCAGGGGTCCAGCCCCAGCATTTT.

J is TRBJ2-1 and V is TRBV4-1; 7 bases are a match to TRBD2. V gave up 5 bases and J gave up 1 base; unmatched junction bases: 8. The CDR3 loop spans 16 amino acids. CDR1 is MGHRA and CDR2 is YSYEKL in the germline V gene. CDR3 loop: CASSSRQGGSYNEQFF. DNA for the CDR3: TGCGCCAGCAGCTCTCGGCAGGGAGGGTCCTACAATGAGCAGTTCTTC.

V usage is TRBV28 and J usage is TRBJ1-4, with D unresolved. In germline, CDR1 is MDHEN, CDR2 SYDVKM. The CDR3 has 16 amino acids. V shed 2 bases and J shed 2 bases, with 12 bases lying between them. CDR3 in amino acids: CASSLPLAGTNEKLFF. In nucleotides, the CDR3 is TGTGCCAGCAGTTTACCCTTGGCGGGGACTAATGAAAAACTGTTTTTT.

This rearrangement joins TRBV6-5 to TRBJ1-1; 9 positions match TRBD1. This CDR3 has 14 amino acids. Germline CDR1 MNHEY, CDR2 SVGAGI. V dropped 6 bases and J dropped 6; count of bases not matched to a gene: 8. The CDR3 DNA follows: TGTGCCAGCAGCGTCCTACAGGGGGCCGCTGAAGCTTTCTTT. Translation gives CASSVLQGAAEAFF.

This clone was observed a single time. This rearrangement joins TRBV30 to TRBJ2-3; no definite D call. The V gene lost 0 bases and the J gene lost 5 bases, with 6 bases spanning the gap. CDR3 length: 12 amino acids. Germline V gives CDR1 GTSNPN, CDR2 SVGIG (reference sequence). CDR3: CAWSVQLDTQYF. The CDR3 nucleotides are TGTGCCTGGAGTGTACAGTTAGATACGCAGTATTTT.

The rearrangement links TRBV18 to TRBJ1-5, with TRBD1 as a possible D gene (6 bases). Germline CDR1 and CDR2: KGHSH and LQKENI. The CDR3 loop spans 14 amino acids. V lost 3 bases to trimming and J lost 5 bases, with 11 bases between them. DNA of the CDR3: TGTGCCAGCTCACCCCGAAACAGGGATCAGCCCCAGCATTTT. Amino acids: CASSPRNRDQPQHF.